This T cell receptor beta chain came from a study of siplizumab effects on memory and regulatory T cells. Findings and caveats of the study: The naive T cell population seemed more diverse than memory cells and seemed a major contributor to the alloresponse.

Turning to this clone: Its antigen is unknown.

This CDR3 is built from 14 residues. Per germline, CDR1 SGHRS and CDR2 YFSETQ. The V end was cut by 0 bases, the J end by 7 bases, with 12 bases between. Profiling relied on immunoSEQ multiplex PCR, and the TCRdb table lists in-frame clones only, not all of them. The sample includes about 120,000 clones, around 94% of them seen just once. The sample was non-Treg CD4+ T cells sorted from blood. The V call is TRBV5-1, the J call TRBJ2-3; TRBD2 is a possible D gene (6 bases). This TCR was sampled from a human donor in good health. DNA of the CDR3: TGCGCCAGCAGCTTGGGGGACTTCCCCAATACGCAGTATTTT. This translates into CASSLGDFPNTQYF.